This T cell receptor (beta chain) emerged from a study of vaccination and CD4 T cells after COVID-19 (dated by TCRdb to 2022 to 2024). Turning to the overall study: In the convalescent cohort there were six males and four females, among whom were two Hispanic individuals, seven Caucasians, two Asians and one multiracial person. Post-vaccine blood samples were taken a median of around 68 days after the second vaccine dose, with a range of about 13 to 250 days. In 10 COVID-19 convalescent patients and a few infection-naive healthy vaccine recipients, researchers compared the spike-specific CD4+ TCR repertoire from before mRNA vaccination with the repertoire from after. Post-COVID blood samples from convalescent patients were collected a median of roughly 100 days after diagnosis, with a range of roughly 30 to 170 days. Memory CD4+ T cell crossreactivity between SARS-CoV-2 and common cold coronavirus spike proteins was assessed at the TCR clonotype level in an earlier paper using these donors. The cultures were stimulated with overlapping spike peptide pools from SARS-CoV-2 and from the common cold coronaviruses HCoV-NL63, HCoV-OC43 and HCoV-229E. Two doses of either the Pfizer-BioNTech BNT162b2 vaccine (n=8) or the Moderna mRNA-1273 vaccine (n=2) were administered to participants. Control cultures received a CEFX viral epitope pool as the positive control, an HIV-1 Nef peptide pool as the negative control, or no peptide. General study outcomes and caveats: Although the median number of SARS-CoV-2-reactive clonotypes went up from 21 after infection to some 40 after vaccination, the increase was not significant. In convalescent patients, a median around 90% of post-vaccine SARS-CoV-2-reactive clones were detected only after vaccination, suggesting vaccine-specific priming. Nearly all vaccine-specific clones in convalescent patients (304 of 307) were mono-reactive for SARS-CoV-2 spike rather than cross-reactive with common cold coronaviruses. Relatively few convalescent patients were included in the study, and early timepoints after natural infection were not analyzed.

As concerns this clonotype: The antigen it binds to is not known. Per-base qualities were not stored, and no clone one base away is much larger.

The CDR3 contains 12 residues, cysteine and phenylalanine counted. The CDR3 DNA has 36 bases and is translated from base 1. Deletion took 5 bases off V and 7 bases off J, with a span of 10 bases between the germline ends. The germline V gene (reference sequence) supplies CDR1 SEHNR and CDR2 FQNEAQ. Read against the paper, the sample's treatment or condition label means: approximately 9-day PBMC culture with coronavirus spike peptide pools or control peptides (ViraFEST assay). CD4+ T cells from unexposed donors were collected before the COVID-19 pandemic (2011-2018). The ViraFEST assay, used in the study, expanded antigen-specific T cells with peptide pools and then identified the expanded clonotypes through TCR sequencing. Each well held roughly 2 million PBMCs cultured in IMDM containing about 5% human AB serum and approximately 9.8 IU/ml IL-2, with about 9.4 ug/ml peptide pools added. On days 3 and 7, half of the culture medium was replaced with fresh IL-2-containing medium. Once the cells had been in culture for around ten days, the EasySep CD4+ T cell isolation kit was used to isolate CD4+ T cells by negative selection. Unexposed donor CD4+ T cells were tested for reactivity to SARS-CoV-2 S and N and four common cold coronavirus spike pools, as cell number allowed. Ficoll-Paque Plus gradient centrifugation was used to isolate PBMCs from whole blood, and the isolated PBMCs were then either used fresh or cryopreserved at -140C. Triplicate wells were generally used for each culture condition. Leukapheresis product for the unexposed donors was bought commercially.

The method behind the library was PCR. TCR sequencing of DNA from cultured CD4+ T cells used the Oncomine TCR Beta short-read assay at the Johns Hopkins FTIC core. The QIAamp micro DNA kit was used to extract genomic DNA from the cultured CD4+ T cells. Oncomine TCR Beta libraries made from cultured CD4+ T cells were pooled using unique dual indexes and sequenced on an Illumina iSeq 100. As for how the authors treated the data: Non-productive sequences were removed, and CDR3s not starting with C, not ending with F or W, or shorter than 7 amino acids were discarded. The MANAFEST web application identified antigen-specific clonotypes by comparing peptide-stimulated wells against reference wells and other culture wells. An FDR below 0.05, an odds ratio above 5, and a productive frequency above 0.1% in at least two of three replicate wells were required for clones to be considered positive. A clonotype counted as cross-reactive if it showed significant expansion both in the SARS-CoV-2 spike wells and in at least one common cold coronavirus spike condition. Levenshtein distances (stringdist) and unrooted phylogenetic trees (ape) in R version 3.6.1 were used to assess CDR3 homology. The public reads were quality trimmed at Q25 with fastp and then assembled into clones with MiXCR by TCRdb, keeping productive beta chains. Each record represents a unique CDR3 protein, reported with the most common genes and DNA among its rows. The V and J calls shown here were made by TCRdb, not taken from the authors' results. Recorded for this sample are nearly 5,500 distinct CDR3 sequences; about 60% of them occurred a single time. The ten largest clones add up to less than 55% of the sample.

Sample: CD4+ T cells from blood, cultured in vitro. The chain is encoded by TRBV7-9 joined to TRBJ2-3; the D gene assignment is ambiguous. This TCR was recovered from a human donor in good health. The CDR3 corresponds to CASSKTLYTQYF. The nucleotides read TGTGCCAGCAGCAAGACTCTATATACGCAGTATTTT.